Detailed here is one T cell receptor beta chain. Its target antigen remains unknown. A much larger clonotype is one base distant, so this may be a read error. The read falls 3 residues short of the CDR3 end, and the missing part is taken from the germline J gene. The identical CDR3 is also encoded by other nucleotide sequences in the sample. These data are taken from a study of T cell clonality in common variable immunodeficiency (dated by TCRdb to about 2015). Paper-wide results and their limitations: It was noted by the authors that sequencing of the repertoires of T cell subpopulations would be needed to clarify the cause of the increased clonality in CVID. Healthy controls shared more TCRbeta clones with each other than CVID subjects shared among themselves (p < 0.0001). CVID TCRbeta sequences reportedly showed fewer deletions and N-nucleotide insertions and lacked highly modified clones with 13 or more V deletions. Even though DNA input was equal, the average per sample came to about 81,820 unique sequences for controls compared with 30,000 to 40,000 for CVID samples. TCRbeta clonality was higher in CVID subjects than in healthy controls (t-test p = 0.018), and the increase was most characteristic of about a third of subjects. Correlations of repertoire features with clinical complications were constrained by heterogeneity among patients within the CVID cohort.

CVID samples and control samples contributed equivalent amounts of genomic DNA as sequencing input. For every sample, a 60 bp segment covering the rearranged TCRbeta CDR3 region was amplified and then sequenced. The immunoSEQ assay, a bias-corrected multiplex PCR combined with high-throughput sequencing, was used for TCRbeta amplification. In the original analysis: Each unique nucleotide sequence was treated as a clone and annotated with V, D and J genes, copy number and frequency. Sequences were labeled productive if in frame, and non-productive if out of frame or containing stop codons. As previously described, Shannon's entropy was used to calculate clonality. The predicted amino acid sequences of productive clones were used to derive mean CDR3 Kyte-Doolittle hydropathy. Scaled V gene usage was hierarchically clustered using Manhattan distance and complete linkage with the R hclust function. Clone sharing by CDR3 amino acid sequence was assessed by resampling 12 repertoires per group over 100 rounds. The repertoires were screened for some 69 published EBV-specific TCRbeta sequences and approximately 230 published CMV-specific TCRbeta sequences. Two CVID samples yielding fewer than 10,000 sequences were excluded from analysis, leaving fewer than 50 CVID repertoires. TCRdb holds this immuneACCESS table with in-frame rearrangements only. Some clones are missing; in checked studies, unresolved V genes explain under half, and the rest has no known cause. Clonal size and the V and J genes are those of that table, whereas D and trimming came from the DNA. This sample holds around 45,000 clones in total, without any singletons. The top ten constitute roughly 10% of the sample.

Both CVID patients and healthy controls were predominantly of Caucasian heritage. Heparinized peripheral whole blood samples of roughly 5 to 8 ml were obtained from each donor. Genomic DNA from adults with common variable immune deficiency (CVID) and from healthy adult controls was the source for sequencing TCRbeta CDR3 repertoires. There were roughly 22 healthy adult volunteers in the control group (roughly 12 female and some ten male), ranging in age from about 23 to 70 years, with a mean age of about 32. Diluted blood was density-centrifuged over Hypaque 1077 or Ficoll-Paque to isolate peripheral blood mononuclear cells. Genomic DNA was obtained from unsorted mononuclear cells using either Qiagen column purification or a centrifugation-based method. Its CDR3 holds 14 amino acids, cysteine through phenylalanine. The DNA has 33 bases, all within the CDR3, and is read from base 1. Via the germline V gene (reference sequence), CDR1 is LNHDA and CDR2 SQIVND. V and J are truncated by 5 bases and 3 bases respectively, leaving an intervening sequence of 14 bases.

The sample consisted of peripheral blood mononuclear cells. This sequence originates from a person aged 18 to 70 in good health. The chain uses TRBV19 and TRBJ2-7; the D gene is unclear. The CDR3 DNA, read in part, is TGTGCCAGTAGTGCGTACGGTTCGCTCTACGAG. This encodes CASSAYGSLYE. The full CDR3 protein reads CASSAYGSLYEQYF.